This T cell receptor beta chain came from a study of blood T cell repertoires in COVID-19. Authors' data handling: Nucleated cell number was recorded as an estimate derived from reference gene primer amplification. The method was immunoSEQ multiplex PCR; TCRdb's version includes in-frame clones alone and lacks a portion of them. The DNA gave D and trimming, while V, J and clone size come from that table. Here the sample spans 200,000 to 300,000 clones, approximately 86% being singletons. CDR3 length equals 17 residues. Germline CDR1 is LNHDA and CDR2 is SQIVND (reference sequence). J lost 3 bases, V lost 0 bases, and 8 bases had no gene match.

The chain has TRBV19 and TRBJ2-1; 7 positions match TRBD2. This clonotype was sampled from a woman aged 55-70 years with active or convalescent COVID-19. Specimen: peripheral blood. Written as DNA, the CDR3 is TGTGCCAGTAGTATAGATTACCCAGGCGGGGGCTACAATGAGCAGTTCTTC. As protein: CASSIDYPGGGYNEQFF.